The text below deals with one T cell receptor (beta chain). Its antigen is as yet unknown. Per the germline V gene, CDR1 is SGHTA and CDR2 is FQGNSA. Trimming removed 5 bases from V and 4 bases from J; junction bases left unmatched: 15. The CDR3 loop spans 17 amino acids. The data are from a study of cytomegalovirus exposure and HLA in healthy donors. Study-wide results and limits: Productive status was seen about 87% or about 30% of the time for most TCR beta V segments in an earlier analysis.

Vbeta (60) and Jbeta (13) primers were used in the PCR. This table comes from immunoSEQ multiplex PCR, and its TCRdb copy is limited to in-frame clones, with some not included. The sample includes 240,000 or so clones, roughly 82% of them seen just once. The rearrangement links TRBV7-2 to TRBJ1-2, with 8 bases lining up with TRBD1. The sample taken for sequencing was PBMCs. The source of this sequence is a woman in her thirties or forties in good health and CMV-seropositive. The CDR3 coding sequence is TGTGCCAGCAGCCCACCTGGTACAGGGGGATGGGGCTATGGCTACACCTTC. Protein: CASSPPGTGGWGYGYTF.